The T cell receptor beta chain described here comes from a study of T-cell memory formation after mild COVID-19. Study background: Most TCR clusters belonged to a single donor.

cDNA libraries for TCR alpha and TCR beta, carrying sample barcodes and UMIs, came from 5'RACE with constant-segment primers. TCRdb independently ran MiXCR on the 5' RACE reads; one entry per CDR3 protein. The data hold around 200,000 distinct CDR3 sequences, with roughly 30% observed a single time. Per the germline V gene, CDR1 is SEHNR and CDR2 is FQNEAQ (reference sequence). V was clipped by 3 bases and J by 1 base, with 6 bases between them. This CDR3 is 13 amino acids long. Worth noting for this clonotype: What it binds is not known.

Findings of the study overall: Later expanders leaned CD4+, whereas clones that contracted between day 15 and 85 were balanced CD4/CD8. What remained unconfirmed was the SARS-CoV-2 specificity of second-wave clones peaking on day 37.

Sequenced: PBMCs or a T cell subset sorted from them (not recorded which). The sequence came from an adult woman who had mild COVID-19 (a few samples of this study predate the infection). Cell type and time point are not known. The rearrangement links TRBV7-9 to TRBJ1-1; D remains ambiguous. The CDR3 DNA reads TGTGCCAGCAGCTTCGGGGAGAACACTGAAGCTTTCTTT. It translates to CASSFGENTEAFF. Using reference TRBV7-9 and TRBJ1-1 for the parts outside the CDR3, the full variable domain is DTGVSQNPRHKITKRGQNVTFRCDPISEHNRLYWYRQTLGQGPEFLTYFQNEAQLEKSRLLSDRFSAERPKGSFSTLEIQRTEQGDSAMYLCASSFGENTEAFFGQGTRLTVV.